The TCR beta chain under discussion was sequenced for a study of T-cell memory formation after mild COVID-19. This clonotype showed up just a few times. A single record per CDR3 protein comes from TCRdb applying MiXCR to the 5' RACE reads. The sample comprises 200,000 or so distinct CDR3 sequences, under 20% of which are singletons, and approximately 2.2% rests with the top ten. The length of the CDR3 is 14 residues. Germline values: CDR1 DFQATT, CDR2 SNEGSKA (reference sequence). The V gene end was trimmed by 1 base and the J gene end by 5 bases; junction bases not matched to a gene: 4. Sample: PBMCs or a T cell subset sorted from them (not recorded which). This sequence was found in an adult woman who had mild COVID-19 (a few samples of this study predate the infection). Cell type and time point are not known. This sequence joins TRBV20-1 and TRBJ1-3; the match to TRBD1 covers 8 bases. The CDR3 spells CSARVTGDRNTIYF. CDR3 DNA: TGCAGTGCTAGAGTGACAGGGGACAGAAACACCATATATTTT.